The next 19 T cell receptor beta chains were all read from a single sample in a study of OX40 agonist ivuxolimab in advanced cancers. Method: immunoSEQ multiplex PCR; TCRdb's copy keeps in-frame clones and lacks some. The sample shows tens of thousands of clones, around 92% of them seen only once. Material: CD4+ or CD8+ T cells sorted from blood, obtained in a trial of the OX40 agonist ivuxolimab. The receptors derive from an adult with an advanced solid tumor such as melanoma, head and neck, liver or kidney cancer.

The CDR3, as DNA: TGTGCCAGCAGTCCACGGACAGTAACGGGGGGTGAAGCTTTCTTT. This gives the protein CASSPRTVTGGEAFF. The rearrangement joins TRBV27 to TRBJ1-1, with D perhaps TRBD1 (6 bases). This CDR3 is built from 15 residues. Trimming removed 5 bases at V and 7 bases at J, with 20 bases between. Germline V lookup: CDR1 MNHEY, CDR2 SMNVEV (reference sequence).

The chain is built from TRBV5-1 and TRBJ1-2; D possibly corresponds to TRBD1 (6 bases). The V gene's germline CDR1 is SGHRS and CDR2 YFSETQ. Trimming took 3 bases from V and 6 from J, leaving 12 bases between them. The length of the CDR3 is 13 residues. This CDR3 reads CASSYEGVDGYTF. The DNA for the CDR3 is TGCGCCAGCAGCTATGAGGGGGTAGATGGCTACACCTTC.

This clone was seen a single time. The J gene is TRBJ2-1, the V gene TRBV7-2; D is ambiguous. The germline CDR1 and CDR2 sequences are SGHTA and FQGNSA. The V gene lost 5 bases and the J gene lost 6 bases, with 11 bases spanning the gap. The CDR3 sequence is 13 residues long. In DNA form, the CDR3 reads TGTGCCAGCAGCCCCATTTTTAGCAATGAGCAGTTCTTC. Protein product: CASSPIFSNEQFF.

This clone was picked up a small number of times. V usage is TRBV2 and J usage is TRBJ1-5, with a weak D call TRBD1 (5 bases). V lost 10 bases, J lost 1 base, and 14 bases lay in between. This CDR3 has 14 amino acids. Germline V gene sequence: CDR1 SNHLY, CDR2 FYNNEI. CDR3 sequence reads: CATRQFGSNQPQHF. In DNA, the CDR3 is TGTGCCACCAGACAGTTCGGGAGCAATCAGCCCCAGCATTTT.

The V call is TRBV28, the J call TRBJ1-2, with a tentative D call TRBD1 (6 bases). CDR1 and CDR2 from the germline V gene are MDHEN and SYDVKM. V lost 7 bases to trimming and J lost 2 bases, with 17 bases between them. The CDR3 is 15 amino acids. CDR3 protein: CASTVKGGLNYGYTF. Here the CDR3 DNA reads TGTGCCAGCACCGTTAAAGGGGGTCTCAACTATGGCTACACCTTC.

The chain carries TRBV7-2 and TRBJ2-5, with 8 bases fitting TRBD1. CDR1 is SGHTA and CDR2 is FQGNSA in the germline V gene. Germline trimming cut 0 bases from V and 5 bases from J; bases unmatched to any gene: 5. The CDR3 totals 15 residues. CDR3 sequence: CASSLAGQGFETQYF. The CDR3 DNA reads TGTGCCAGCAGCTTAGCTGGACAGGGCTTTGAGACCCAGTACTTC.

This clone has a single count. The chain carries TRBV27 and TRBJ1-4, with 7 nucleotides matching TRBD1. Germline trimming cut 4 bases from V and 8 bases from J; bases unmatched to any gene: 10. The CDR3 totals 15 residues. Germline V gene sequence: CDR1 MNHEY, CDR2 SMNVEV (reference sequence). The CDR3 DNA reads TGTGCCAGCAGTTCTGGGACAGCGGTTAGGGAAAAACTGTTTTTT. Its translation: CASSSGTAVREKLFF.

The chain couples TRBV21-1 to TRBJ2-2; the DNA was not compared with TRBD2, the D call given in the table. TRBV21-1 is marked as a pseudogene. The CDR3 is 20 residues long. In DNA, the CDR3 is TGTGCCAGCAGCACTCCTCGGACTAGCGGGCGGGGGCCCAACACCGGGGAGCTGTTTTTT. Translating it yields CASSTPRTSGRGPNTGELFF.

This rearrangement joins TRBV30 to TRBJ2-2; no definite D call. Per germline, CDR1 GTSNPN and CDR2 SVGIG (reference sequence). This CDR3 is built from 11 residues. Trimming stripped 0 bases from V and 6 bases from J, with 2 bases between. The CDR3 loop is CAWSVPGELFF. The CDR3 region has the DNA TGTGCCTGGAGTGTACCCGGGGAGCTGTTTTTT.

This sequence joins TRBV9 and TRBJ2-1; 15 bases are a match to TRBD2. This CDR3 is 20 amino acids long. From germline, CDR1 is SGDLS and CDR2 YYNGEE. V dropped 4 bases and J dropped 2; count of bases not matched to a gene: 13. The CDR3 region has the DNA TGTGCCAGCAGCTCCCCCTCCGGGACTAGCGGGAGGCGGACCTACAATGAGCAGTTCTTC. This encodes CASSSPSGTSGRRTYNEQFF. Full variable domain (remainder filled in from reference TRBV9 and TRBJ2-1): DSGVTQTPKHLITATGQRVTLRCSPRSGDLSVYWYQQSLDQGLQFLIQYYNGEERAKGNILERFSAQQFPDLHSELNLSSLELGDSALYFCASSSPSGTSGRRTYNEQFFGPGTRLTVL.

V usage is TRBV29-1 and J usage is TRBJ2-3, with 10 bases lining up with TRBD1. Germline loops: CDR1 SQVTM, CDR2 ANQGSEA. The CDR3 sequence is 15 residues long. The J segment lost 4 bases and the V segment lost 7 bases, leaving 11 bases of the junction unmatched. The CDR3 region is CSAERGTGAADTQYF. The DNA for the CDR3 is TGCAGCGCCGAGCGGGGGACAGGGGCCGCAGATACGCAGTATTTT.

This rearrangement joins TRBV19 to TRBJ2-3; D is possibly TRBD2 (5 bases). V was clipped by 7 bases and J by 0 bases, with 11 bases between them. This CDR3 is built from 14 residues. In germline, CDR1 is LNHDA, CDR2 SQIVND (reference sequence). CDR3 sequence (DNA): TGTGCCAGTACCCCGAGAGGGAGCACAGATACGCAGTATTTT. It is translated as CASTPRGSTDTQYF.

V is TRBV18 and J is TRBJ1-4; a weak D match, TRBD1 (5 bases). The CDR3 contains 16 residues. The germline V gene has CDR1 KGHSH and CDR2 LQKENI. Trimming shortened V by 3 bases and J by 0 bases, and 11 bases separated the two germline ends. Here the CDR3 DNA reads TGTGCCAGCTCACCCAGGGACGGGGCAACTAATGAAAAACTGTTTTTT. Translating it yields CASSPRDGATNEKLFF.

The V gene is TRBV19, the J gene TRBJ2-1, with 10 nucleotides matching TRBD2. The junction had 5 bases not matched to a gene; V was cut back by 5 bases and J by 4 bases. CDR1 and CDR2 (germline): LNHDA, SQIVND (reference sequence). This CDR3 is 15 amino acids long. DNA for the CDR3: TGTGCCAGTAGTGTTAGCGGGAGGCAATACAATGAGCAGTTCTTC. This translates into CASSVSGRQYNEQFF.

There are a few counts of this clone. The chain joins TRBV6-1 to TRBJ2-7; weak D call: TRBD1 (5 bases). This CDR3 comprises 13 residues. Germline V gene lookup returns CDR1 MNHNS and CDR2 SASEGT. The V end was cut by 4 bases, the J end by 2 bases, with 9 bases between. Written as DNA, the CDR3 is TGTGCCAGCAGTGCCGACAGAACCTACGAGCAGTACTTC. Translating it yields CASSADRTYEQYF.

This rearrangement joins TRBV7-3 to TRBJ2-5, with 10 positions matching TRBD2. This CDR3 has 15 residues. Germline V lookup: CDR1 SGHTA, CDR2 FQGTGA. V lost 5 bases to trimming and J lost 1 base; unmatched junction nucleotides: 4. DNA of the CDR3: TGTGCCAGCAGCCTTAGCGGGGGGATCCAAGAGACCCAGTACTTC. Its protein product is CASSLSGGIQETQYF.

The chain has TRBV18 and TRBJ1-5; 7 nucleotides align to TRBD1. With V trimmed by 6 bases and J by 7 bases, 15 bases remained unmatched. CDR1 is KGHSH and CDR2 is LQKENI in the germline V gene. The CDR3 totals 16 residues. CDR3 coding DNA: TGTGCCAGCTCTTCAGGCGTCCAGGGGGGCGGGCAGCCCCAGCATTTT. Protein: CASSSGVQGGGQPQHF. The whole variable domain, remainder taken from reference TRBV18 and TRBJ1-5, is NAGVMQNPRHLVRRRGQEARLRCSPMKGHSHVYWYRQLPEEGLKFMVYLQKENIIDESGMPKERFSAEFPKEGPSILRIQQVVRGDSAAYFCASSSGVQGGGQPQHFGDGTRLSIL.

The chain joins TRBV4-1 to TRBJ2-5; TRBD2 matches 9 bases. Germline V CDR1 and CDR2: MGHRA, YSYEKL. The CDR3 consists of 15 residues. Trimming removed 1 base from V and 5 bases from J; junction bases left unmatched: 5. Here the CDR3 reads CASSQGSGSPETQYF. The CDR3 DNA reads TGCGCCAGCAGCCAAGGTAGCGGGAGTCCCGAGACCCAGTACTTC.

This chain joins TRBV5-1 and TRBJ2-3, with 7 bases matching TRBD2. This CDR3 spans 15 amino acids. The V and J ends lost 2 bases and 7 bases, in that order; junction bases with no gene match: 10. Germline CDR1 and CDR2: SGHRS and YFSETQ. The CDR3, as DNA: TGCGCCAGCAGCTTTGGGGAGGGTGTCGGGAATACGCAGTATTTT. This gives the protein CASSFGEGVGNTQYF.